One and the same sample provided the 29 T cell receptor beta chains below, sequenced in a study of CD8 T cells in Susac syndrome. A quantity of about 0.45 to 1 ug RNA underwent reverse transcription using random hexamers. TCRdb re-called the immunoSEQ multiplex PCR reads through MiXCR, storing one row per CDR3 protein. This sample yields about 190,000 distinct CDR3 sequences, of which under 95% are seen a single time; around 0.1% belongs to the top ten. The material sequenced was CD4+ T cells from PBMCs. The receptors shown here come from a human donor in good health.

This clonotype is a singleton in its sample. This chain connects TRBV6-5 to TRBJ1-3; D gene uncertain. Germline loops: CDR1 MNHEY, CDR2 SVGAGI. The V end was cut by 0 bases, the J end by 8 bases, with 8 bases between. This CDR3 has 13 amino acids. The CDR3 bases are TGTGCCAGCAGTTACTCGAAGGGTCACACCATATATTTT. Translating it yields CASSYSKGHTIYF.

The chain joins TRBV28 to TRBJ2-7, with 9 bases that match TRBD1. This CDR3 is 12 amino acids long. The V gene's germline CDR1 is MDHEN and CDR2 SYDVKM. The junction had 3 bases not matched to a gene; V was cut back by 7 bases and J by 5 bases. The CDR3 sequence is CASTQGAHEQYF. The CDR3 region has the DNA TGTGCCAGCACACAGGGGGCCCACGAGCAGTACTTC.

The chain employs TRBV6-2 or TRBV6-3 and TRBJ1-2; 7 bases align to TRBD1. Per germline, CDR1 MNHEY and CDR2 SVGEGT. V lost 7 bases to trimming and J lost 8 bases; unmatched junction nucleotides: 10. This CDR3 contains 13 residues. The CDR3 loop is CASTRGTIDGYTF. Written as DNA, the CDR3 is TGTGCCAGCACCAGGGGGACTATCGACGGCTACACCTTC.

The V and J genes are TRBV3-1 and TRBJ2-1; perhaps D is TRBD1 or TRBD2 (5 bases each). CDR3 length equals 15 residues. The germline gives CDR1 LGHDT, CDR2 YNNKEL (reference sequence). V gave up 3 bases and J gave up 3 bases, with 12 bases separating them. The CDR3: CASSHDRDGYNEQFF. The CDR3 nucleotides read TGTGCCAGCAGCCATGACCGGGACGGCTACAATGAGCAGTTCTTC.

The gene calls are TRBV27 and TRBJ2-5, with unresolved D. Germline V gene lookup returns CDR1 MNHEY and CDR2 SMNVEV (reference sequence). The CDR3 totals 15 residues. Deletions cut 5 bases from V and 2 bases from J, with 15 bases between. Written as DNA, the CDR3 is TGTGCCAGCAGTAAAGGGCGCCCGGAGCAAGAGACCCAGTACTTC. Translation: CASSKGRPEQETQYF.

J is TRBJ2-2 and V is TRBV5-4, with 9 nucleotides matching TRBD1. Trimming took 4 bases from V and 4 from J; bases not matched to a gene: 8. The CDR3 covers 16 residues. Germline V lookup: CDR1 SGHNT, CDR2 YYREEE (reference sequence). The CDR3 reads CASSPAPGQGTGELFF. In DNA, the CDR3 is TGTGCCAGCAGCCCAGCGCCGGGACAGGGCACCGGGGAGCTGTTTTTT. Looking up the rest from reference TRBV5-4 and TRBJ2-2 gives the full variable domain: ETGVTQSPTHLIKTRGQQVTLRCSSQSGHNTVSWYQQALGQGPQFIFQYYREEENGRGNFPPRFSGLQFPNYSSELNVNALELDDSALYLCASSPAPGQGTGELFFGEGSRLTVL.

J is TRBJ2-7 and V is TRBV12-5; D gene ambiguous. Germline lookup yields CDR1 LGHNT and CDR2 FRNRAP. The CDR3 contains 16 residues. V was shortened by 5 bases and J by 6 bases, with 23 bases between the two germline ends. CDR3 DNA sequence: TGTGCTAGTGGTCCTTATCTGACATCCGGGCTACGCGAGCAGTACGTC. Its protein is CASGPYLTSGLREQYV.

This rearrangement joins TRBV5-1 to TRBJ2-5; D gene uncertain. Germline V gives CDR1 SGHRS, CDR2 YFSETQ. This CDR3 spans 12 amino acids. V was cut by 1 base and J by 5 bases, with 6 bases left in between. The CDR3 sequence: CASSLRRETQYF. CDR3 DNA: TGCGCCAGCAGCTTGAGGCGGGAGACCCAGTACTTC.

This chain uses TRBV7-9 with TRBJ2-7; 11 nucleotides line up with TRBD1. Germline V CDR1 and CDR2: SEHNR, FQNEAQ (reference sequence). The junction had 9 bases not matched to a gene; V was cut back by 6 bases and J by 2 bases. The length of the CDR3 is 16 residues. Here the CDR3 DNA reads TGTGCCAGCAGTCCTGATGTGGGACAGGGGGCCTACGAGCAGTACTTC. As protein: CASSPDVGQGAYEQYF. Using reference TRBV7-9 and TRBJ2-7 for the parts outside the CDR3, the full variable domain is DTGVSQNPRHKITKRGQNVTFRCDPISEHNRLYWYRQTLGQGPEFLTYFQNEAQLEKSRLLSDRFSAERPKGSFSTLEIQRTEQGDSAMYLCASSPDVGQGAYEQYFGPGTRLTVT.

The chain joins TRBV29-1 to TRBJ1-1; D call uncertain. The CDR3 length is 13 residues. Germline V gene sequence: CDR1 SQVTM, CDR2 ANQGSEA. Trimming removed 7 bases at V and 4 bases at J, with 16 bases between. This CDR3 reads CSATLGPVTEAFF. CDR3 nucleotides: TGCAGCGCTACCCTCGGACCGGTCACTGAAGCTTTCTTT.

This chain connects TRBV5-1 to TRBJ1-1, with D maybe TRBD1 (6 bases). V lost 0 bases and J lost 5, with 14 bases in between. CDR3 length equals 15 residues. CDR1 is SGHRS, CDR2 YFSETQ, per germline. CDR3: CASSLEGGRGTEAFF. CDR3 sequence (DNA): TGCGCCAGCAGCTTGGAAGGGGGGAGGGGAACTGAAGCTTTCTTT. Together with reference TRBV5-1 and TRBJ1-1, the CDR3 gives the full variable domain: KAGVTQTPRYLIKTRGQQVTLSCSPISGHRSVSWYQQTPGQGLQFLFEYFSETQRNKGNFPGRFSGRQFSNSRSEMNVSTLELGDSALYLCASSLEGGRGTEAFFGQGTRLTVV.

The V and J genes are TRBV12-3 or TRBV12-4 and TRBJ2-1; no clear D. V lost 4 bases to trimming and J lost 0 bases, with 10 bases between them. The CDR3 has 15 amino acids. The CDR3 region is CASSYASRSYNEQFF. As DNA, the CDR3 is TGTGCCAGCAGTTATGCTAGTCGCTCCTACAATGAGCAGTTCTTC.

The CDR3, as DNA: TGTGCCATACGGGGAGGAGGGGATGAGCAGTTCTTC. Translating gives CAIRGGGDEQFF. The chain recombines TRBV10-3 with TRBJ2-1; D perhaps matches TRBD2 (6 bases). Germline V CDR1 and CDR2: ENHRY, SYGVKD. V lost 9 bases, J lost 8 bases, and 14 bases lay in between. This CDR3 is 12 amino acids long.

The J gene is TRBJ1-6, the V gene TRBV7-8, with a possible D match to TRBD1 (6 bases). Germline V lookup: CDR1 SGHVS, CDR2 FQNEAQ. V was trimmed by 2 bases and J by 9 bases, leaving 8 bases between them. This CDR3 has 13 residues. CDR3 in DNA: TGTGCCAGCAGCTTAAAGGGGGGTTCACCCCTCCACTTT. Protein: CASSLKGGSPLHF.

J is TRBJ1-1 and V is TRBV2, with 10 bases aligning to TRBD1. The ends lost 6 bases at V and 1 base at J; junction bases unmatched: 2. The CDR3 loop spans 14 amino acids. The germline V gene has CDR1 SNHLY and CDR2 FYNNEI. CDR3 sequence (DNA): TGTGCCAGCAGGGGGGACAGGGGGAACACTGAAGCTTTCTTT. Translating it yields CASRGDRGNTEAFF.

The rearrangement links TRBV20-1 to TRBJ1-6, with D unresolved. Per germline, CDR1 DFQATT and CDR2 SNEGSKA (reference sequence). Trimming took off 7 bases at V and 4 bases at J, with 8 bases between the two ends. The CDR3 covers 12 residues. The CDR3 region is CSVNKYNSPLHF. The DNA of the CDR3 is TGCAGTGTCAACAAGTATAATTCACCCCTCCACTTT.

The DNA of the CDR3 is TGTGCCAGCAGCGTAGCTATGGAGGGGACGATTGCTTTCTTT. Translation gives CASSVAMEGTIAFF. The J gene is TRBJ1-1, the V gene TRBV9, with D tentatively TRBD1 (5 bases). Germline V gives CDR1 SGDLS, CDR2 YYNGEE. Trimming left V 0 bases short and J 11 bases short, with 17 bases between. This CDR3 has 14 amino acids. Complete variable domain (other parts from reference TRBV9 and TRBJ1-1): DSGVTQTPKHLITATGQRVTLRCSPRSGDLSVYWYQQSLDQGLQFLIQYYNGEERAKGNILERFSAQQFPDLHSELNLSSLELGDSALYFCASSVAMEGTIAFFGQGTRLTVV.

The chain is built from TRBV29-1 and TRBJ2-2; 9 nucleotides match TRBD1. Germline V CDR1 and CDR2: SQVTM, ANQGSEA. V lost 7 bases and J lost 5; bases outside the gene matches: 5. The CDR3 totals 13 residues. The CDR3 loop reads CSALGQGTGELFF. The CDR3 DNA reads TGCAGCGCCTTAGGACAGGGGACCGGGGAGCTGTTTTTT.

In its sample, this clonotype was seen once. The chain's CDR3 is CASSPSLFNYGYTF. The CDR3 region has the DNA TGTGCCAGCAGCCCCTCGTTGTTTAACTATGGCTACACCTTC. The genes are TRBV7-2 and TRBJ1-2, with unresolved D. This CDR3 has 14 residues. Trimming left V 5 bases short and J 1 base short, with 11 bases between. In germline, CDR1 is SGHTA, CDR2 FQGNSA.

The chain's CDR3 is CASSPGPTNTGELFF. Written as DNA, the CDR3 is TGTGCCAGCAGTCCGGGGCCAACCAACACCGGGGAGCTGTTTTTT. This chain links TRBV5-4 with TRBJ2-2; D may correspond to TRBD1 or TRBD2 (5 bases each). This CDR3 is 15 amino acids long. V lost 5 bases and J lost 2, with 13 bases in between. The germline V gene encodes CDR1 SGHNT and CDR2 YYREEE (reference sequence).

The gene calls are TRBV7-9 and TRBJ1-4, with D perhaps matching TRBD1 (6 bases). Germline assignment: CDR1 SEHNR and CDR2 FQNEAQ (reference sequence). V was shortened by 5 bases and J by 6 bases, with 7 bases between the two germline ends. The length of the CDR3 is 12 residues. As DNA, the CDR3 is TGTGCCAGCAGCAGGACAGATGAAAAACTGTTTTTT. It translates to CASSRTDEKLFF.

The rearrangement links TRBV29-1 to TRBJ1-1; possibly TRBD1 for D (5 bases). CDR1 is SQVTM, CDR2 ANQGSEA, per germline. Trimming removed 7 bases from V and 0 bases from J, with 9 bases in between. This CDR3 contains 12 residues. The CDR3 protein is CSAYRMNTEAFF. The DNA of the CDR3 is TGCAGCGCCTACAGGATGAACACTGAAGCTTTCTTT.

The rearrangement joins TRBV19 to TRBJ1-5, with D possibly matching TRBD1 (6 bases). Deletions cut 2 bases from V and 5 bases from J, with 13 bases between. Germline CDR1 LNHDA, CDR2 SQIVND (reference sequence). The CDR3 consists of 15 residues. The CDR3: CASSIRTGRDQPQHF. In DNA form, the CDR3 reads TGTGCCAGTAGTATACGAACAGGGAGGGATCAGCCCCAGCATTTT.

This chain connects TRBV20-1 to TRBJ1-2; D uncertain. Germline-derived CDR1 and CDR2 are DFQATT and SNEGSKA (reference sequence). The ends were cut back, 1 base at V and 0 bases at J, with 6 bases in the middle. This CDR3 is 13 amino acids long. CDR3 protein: CSARVSANYGYTF. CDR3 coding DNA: TGCAGTGCTAGAGTTTCCGCTAACTATGGCTACACCTTC.

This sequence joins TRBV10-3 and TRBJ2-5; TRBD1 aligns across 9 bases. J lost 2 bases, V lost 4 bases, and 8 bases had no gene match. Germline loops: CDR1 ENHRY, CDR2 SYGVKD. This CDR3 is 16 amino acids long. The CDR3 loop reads CAISGLRTGEQETQYF. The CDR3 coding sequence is TGTGCCATCAGTGGTCTAAGGACAGGGGAGCAAGAGACCCAGTACTTC.

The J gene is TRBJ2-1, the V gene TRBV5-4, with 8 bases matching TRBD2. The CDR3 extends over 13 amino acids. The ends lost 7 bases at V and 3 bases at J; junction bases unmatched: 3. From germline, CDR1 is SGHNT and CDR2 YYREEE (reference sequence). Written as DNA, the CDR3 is TGTGCCAGCGCGGGGGGCCTCTACAATGAGCAGTTCTTC. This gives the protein CASAGGLYNEQFF.

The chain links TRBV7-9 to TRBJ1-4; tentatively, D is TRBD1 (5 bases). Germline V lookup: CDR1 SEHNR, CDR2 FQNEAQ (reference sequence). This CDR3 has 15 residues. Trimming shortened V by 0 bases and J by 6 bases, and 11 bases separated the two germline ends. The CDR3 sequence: CASSLARRGDEKLFF. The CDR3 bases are TGTGCCAGCAGCTTAGCCCGGAGGGGTGATGAAAAACTGTTTTTT.

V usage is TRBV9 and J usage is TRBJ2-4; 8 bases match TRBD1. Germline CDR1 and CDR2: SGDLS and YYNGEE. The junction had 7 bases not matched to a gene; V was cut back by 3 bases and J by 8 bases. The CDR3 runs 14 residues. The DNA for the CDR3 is TGTGCCAGCAGCGCCTCGACAGGGGAGGACATTCAGTACTTC. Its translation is CASSASTGEDIQYF.

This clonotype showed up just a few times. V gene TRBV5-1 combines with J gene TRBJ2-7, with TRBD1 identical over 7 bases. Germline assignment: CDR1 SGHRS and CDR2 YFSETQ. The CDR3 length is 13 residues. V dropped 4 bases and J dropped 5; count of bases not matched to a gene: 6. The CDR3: CASSRTGSDEQYV. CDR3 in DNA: TGCGCCAGCAGCCGGACAGGTTCGGACGAGCAGTACGTC.